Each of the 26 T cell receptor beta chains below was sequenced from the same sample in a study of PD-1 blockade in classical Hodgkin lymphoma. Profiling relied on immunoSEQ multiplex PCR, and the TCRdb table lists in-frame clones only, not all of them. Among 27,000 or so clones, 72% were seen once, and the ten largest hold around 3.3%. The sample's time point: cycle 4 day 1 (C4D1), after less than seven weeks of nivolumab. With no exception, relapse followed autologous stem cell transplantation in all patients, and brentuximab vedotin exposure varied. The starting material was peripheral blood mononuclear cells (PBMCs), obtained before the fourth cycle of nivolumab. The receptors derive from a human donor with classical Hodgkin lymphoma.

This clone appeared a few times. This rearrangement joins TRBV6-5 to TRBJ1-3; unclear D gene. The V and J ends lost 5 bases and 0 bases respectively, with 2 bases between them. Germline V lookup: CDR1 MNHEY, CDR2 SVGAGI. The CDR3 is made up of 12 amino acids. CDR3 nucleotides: TGTGCCAGCAGTCCCTCTGGAAACACCATATATTTT. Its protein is CASSPSGNTIYF.

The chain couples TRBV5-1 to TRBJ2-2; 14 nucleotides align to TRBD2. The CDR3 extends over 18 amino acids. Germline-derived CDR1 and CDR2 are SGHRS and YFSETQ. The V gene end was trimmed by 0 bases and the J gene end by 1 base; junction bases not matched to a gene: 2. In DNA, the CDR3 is TGCGCCAGCAGCTTGGCCGGGACTAGCGGGGGGAACACCGGGGAGCTGTTTTTT. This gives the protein CASSLAGTSGGNTGELFF.

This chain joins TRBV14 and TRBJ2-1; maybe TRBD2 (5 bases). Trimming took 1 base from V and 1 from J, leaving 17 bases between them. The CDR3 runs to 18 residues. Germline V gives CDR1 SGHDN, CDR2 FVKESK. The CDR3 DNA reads TGTGCCAGCAGCCAAGGAACCTTGCGGACTCTTTCCTACAATGAGCAGTTCTTC. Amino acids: CASSQGTLRTLSYNEQFF.

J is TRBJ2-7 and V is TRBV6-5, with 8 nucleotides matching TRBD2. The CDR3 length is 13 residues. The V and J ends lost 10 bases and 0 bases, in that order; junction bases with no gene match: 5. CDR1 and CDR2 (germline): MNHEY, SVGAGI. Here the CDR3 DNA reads TGTGCCACCCGGGAGGGCATCTCCTACGAGCAGTACTTC. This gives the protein CATREGISYEQYF.

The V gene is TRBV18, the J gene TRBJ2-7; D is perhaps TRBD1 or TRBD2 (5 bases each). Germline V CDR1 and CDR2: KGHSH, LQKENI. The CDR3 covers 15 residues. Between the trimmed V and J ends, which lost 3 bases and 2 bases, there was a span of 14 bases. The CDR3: CASSPRDREAYEQYF. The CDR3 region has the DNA TGTGCCAGCTCACCCCGGGACCGCGAGGCCTACGAGCAGTACTTC. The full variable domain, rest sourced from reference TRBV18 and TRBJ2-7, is NAGVMQNPRHLVRRRGQEARLRCSPMKGHSHVYWYRQLPEEGLKFMVYLQKENIIDESGMPKERFSAEFPKEGPSILRIQQVVRGDSAAYFCASSPRDREAYEQYFGPGTRLTVT.

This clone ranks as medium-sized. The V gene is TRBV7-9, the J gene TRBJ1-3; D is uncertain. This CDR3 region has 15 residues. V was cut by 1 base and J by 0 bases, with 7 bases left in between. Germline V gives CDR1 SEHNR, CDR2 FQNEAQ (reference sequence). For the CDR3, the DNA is TGTGCCAGCAGCTTAGATGGACGCTCTGGAAACACCATATATTTT. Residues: CASSLDGRSGNTIYF.

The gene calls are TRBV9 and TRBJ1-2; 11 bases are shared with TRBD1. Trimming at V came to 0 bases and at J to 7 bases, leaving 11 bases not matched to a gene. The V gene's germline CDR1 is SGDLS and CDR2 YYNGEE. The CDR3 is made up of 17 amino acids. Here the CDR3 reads CASSVEITGTGGSGYTF. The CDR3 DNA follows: TGTGCCAGCAGCGTAGAAATTACCGGGACAGGGGGTTCTGGCTACACCTTC.

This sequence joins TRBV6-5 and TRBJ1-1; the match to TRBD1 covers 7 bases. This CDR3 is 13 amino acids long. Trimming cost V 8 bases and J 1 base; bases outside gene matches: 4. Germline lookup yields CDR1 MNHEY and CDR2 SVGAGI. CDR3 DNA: TGTGCCAGCGGAACAGGGGAGAACACTGAAGCTTTCTTT. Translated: CASGTGENTEAFF.

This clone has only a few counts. The chain's CDR3 is CASSAGTENSPLHF. CDR3 in DNA: TGTGCCAGCTCAGCCGGGACAGAAAATTCACCCCTCCACTTT. The chain is built from TRBV18 and TRBJ1-6; 7 positions agree with TRBD1. Germline V lookup: CDR1 KGHSH, CDR2 LQKENI. The trim removed 5 bases at V and 7 bases at J, leaving 5 bases unmatched. This CDR3 region has 14 residues.

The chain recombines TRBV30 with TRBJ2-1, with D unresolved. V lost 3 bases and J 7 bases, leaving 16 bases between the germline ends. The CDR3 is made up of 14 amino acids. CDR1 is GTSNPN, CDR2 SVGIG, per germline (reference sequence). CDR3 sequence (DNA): TGTGCCTGGAGCCCCCTCGGCTCCATGAATGAGCAGTTCTTC. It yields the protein CAWSPLGSMNEQFF.

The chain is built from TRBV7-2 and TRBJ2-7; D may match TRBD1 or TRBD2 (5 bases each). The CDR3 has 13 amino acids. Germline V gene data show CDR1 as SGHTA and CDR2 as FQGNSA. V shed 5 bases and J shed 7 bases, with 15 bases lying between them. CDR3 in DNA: TGTGCCAGCAGCCCGGGGACCCTTGGGGAGCAGTACTTC. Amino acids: CASSPGTLGEQYF.

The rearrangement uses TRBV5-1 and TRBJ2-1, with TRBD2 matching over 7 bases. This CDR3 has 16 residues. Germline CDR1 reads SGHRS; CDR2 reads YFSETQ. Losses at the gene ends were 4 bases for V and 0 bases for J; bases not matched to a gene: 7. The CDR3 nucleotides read TGCGCCAGCAGCCCCAGCGGGGTTGACTCCTACAATGAGCAGTTCTTC. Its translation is CASSPSGVDSYNEQFF.

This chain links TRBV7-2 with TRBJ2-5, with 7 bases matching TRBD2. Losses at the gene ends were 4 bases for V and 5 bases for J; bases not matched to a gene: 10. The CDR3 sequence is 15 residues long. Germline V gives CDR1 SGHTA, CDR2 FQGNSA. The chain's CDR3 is CASSSNLGGKETQYF. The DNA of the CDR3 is TGTGCCAGCAGCTCAAACCTGGGAGGGAAGGAGACCCAGTACTTC.

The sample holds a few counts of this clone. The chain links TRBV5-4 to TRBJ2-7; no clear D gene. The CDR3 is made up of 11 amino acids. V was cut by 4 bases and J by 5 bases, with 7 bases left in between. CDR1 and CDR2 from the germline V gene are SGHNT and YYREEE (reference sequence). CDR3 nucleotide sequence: TGTGCCAGCAGCCCGCCAGACGAGCAGTACTTC. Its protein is CASSPPDEQYF.

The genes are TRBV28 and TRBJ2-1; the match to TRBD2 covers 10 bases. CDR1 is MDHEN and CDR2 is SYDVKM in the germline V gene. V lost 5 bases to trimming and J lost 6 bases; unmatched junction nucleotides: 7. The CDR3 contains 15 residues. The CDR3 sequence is CASSMIAGGSNEQFF. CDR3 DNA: TGTGCCAGCAGTATGATAGCGGGGGGCTCCAATGAGCAGTTCTTC.

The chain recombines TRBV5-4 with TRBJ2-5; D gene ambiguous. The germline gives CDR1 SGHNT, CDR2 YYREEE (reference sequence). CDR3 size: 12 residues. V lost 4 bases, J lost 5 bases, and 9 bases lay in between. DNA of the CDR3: TGTGCCAGCAGCCGGATCGCGGAGACCCAGTACTTC. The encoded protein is CASSRIAETQYF.

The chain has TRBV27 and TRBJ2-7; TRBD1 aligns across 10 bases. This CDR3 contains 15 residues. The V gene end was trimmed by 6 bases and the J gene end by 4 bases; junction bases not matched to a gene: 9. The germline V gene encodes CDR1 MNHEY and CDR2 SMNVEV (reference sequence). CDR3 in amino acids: CASSRARTGGYEQYF. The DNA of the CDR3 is TGTGCCAGCAGCCGTGCCCGGACAGGGGGGTACGAGCAGTACTTC.

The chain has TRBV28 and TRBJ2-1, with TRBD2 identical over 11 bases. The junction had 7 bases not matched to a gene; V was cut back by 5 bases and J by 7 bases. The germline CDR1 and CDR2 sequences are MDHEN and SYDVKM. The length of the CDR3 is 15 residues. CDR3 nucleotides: TGTGCCAGCAGTCAAACTAGCGGGGGTTCTAATGAGCAGTTCTTC. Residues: CASSQTSGGSNEQFF.

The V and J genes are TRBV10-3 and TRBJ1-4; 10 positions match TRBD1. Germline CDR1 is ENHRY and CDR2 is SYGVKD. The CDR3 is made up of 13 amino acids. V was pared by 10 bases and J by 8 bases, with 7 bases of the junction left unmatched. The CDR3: CATSTGGGEKLFF. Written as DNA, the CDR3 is TGTGCCACCTCGACAGGGGGCGGCGAAAAACTGTTTTTT.

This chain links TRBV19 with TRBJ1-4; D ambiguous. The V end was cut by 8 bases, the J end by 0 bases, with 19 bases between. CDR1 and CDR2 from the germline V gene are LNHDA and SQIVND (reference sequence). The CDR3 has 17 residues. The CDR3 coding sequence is TGTGCCAGTTGCGTTTCATTACGATATGCAACTAATGAAAAACTGTTTTTT. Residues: CASCVSLRYATNEKLFF.

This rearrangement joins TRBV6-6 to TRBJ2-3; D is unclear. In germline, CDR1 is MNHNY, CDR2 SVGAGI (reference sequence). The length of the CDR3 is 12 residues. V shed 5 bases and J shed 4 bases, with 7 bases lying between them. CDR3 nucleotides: TGTGCCAGCAGTAAGGACCCAGATACGCAGTATTTT. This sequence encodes CASSKDPDTQYF.

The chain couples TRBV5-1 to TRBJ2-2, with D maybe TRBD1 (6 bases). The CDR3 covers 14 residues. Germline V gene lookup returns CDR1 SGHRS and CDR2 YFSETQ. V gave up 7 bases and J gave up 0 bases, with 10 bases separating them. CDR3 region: CASGRTANTGELFF. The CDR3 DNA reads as TGCGCCAGCGGAAGGACAGCGAACACCGGGGAGCTGTTTTTT. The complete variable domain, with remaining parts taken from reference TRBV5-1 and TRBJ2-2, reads KAGVTQTPRYLIKTRGQQVTLSCSPISGHRSVSWYQQTPGQGLQFLFEYFSETQRNKGNFPGRFSGRQFSNSRSEMNVSTLELGDSALYLCASGRTANTGELFFGEGSRLTVL.

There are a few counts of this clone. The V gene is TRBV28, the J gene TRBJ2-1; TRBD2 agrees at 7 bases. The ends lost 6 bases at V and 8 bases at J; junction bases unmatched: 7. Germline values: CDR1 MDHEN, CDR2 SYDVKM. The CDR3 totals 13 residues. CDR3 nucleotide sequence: TGTGCCAGCAGCCCGGGGAGGGCGGATGAGCAGTTCTTC. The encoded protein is CASSPGRADEQFF. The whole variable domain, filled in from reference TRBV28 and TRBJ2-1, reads DVKVTQSSRYLVKRTGEKVFLECVQDMDHENMFWYRQDPGLGLRLIYFSYDVKMKEKGDIPEGYSVSREKKERFSLILESASTNQTSMYLCASSPGRADEQFFGPGTRLTVL.

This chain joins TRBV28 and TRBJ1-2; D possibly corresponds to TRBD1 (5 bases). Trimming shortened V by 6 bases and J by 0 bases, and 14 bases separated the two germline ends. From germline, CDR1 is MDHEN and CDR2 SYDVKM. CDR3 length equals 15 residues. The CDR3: CASSPRGEANYGYTF. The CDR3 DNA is TGTGCCAGCAGCCCCCGGGGCGAAGCTAACTATGGCTACACCTTC.

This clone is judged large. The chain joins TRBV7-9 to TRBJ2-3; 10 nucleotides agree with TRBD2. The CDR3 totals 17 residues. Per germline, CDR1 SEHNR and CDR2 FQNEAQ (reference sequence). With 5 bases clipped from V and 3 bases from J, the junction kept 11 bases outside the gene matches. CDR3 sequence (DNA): TGTGCCAGCAGCCTAAACCTAGCGGGAGTGCGAACAGATACGCAGTATTTT. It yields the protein CASSLNLAGVRTDTQYF.

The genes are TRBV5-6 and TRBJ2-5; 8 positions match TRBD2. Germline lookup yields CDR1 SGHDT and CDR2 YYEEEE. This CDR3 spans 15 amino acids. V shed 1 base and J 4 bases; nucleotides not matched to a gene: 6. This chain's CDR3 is CASSLRSGGAETQYF. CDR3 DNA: TGTGCCAGCAGCTTGCGGTCGGGAGGGGCAGAGACCCAGTACTTC.